The 15 T cell receptor beta chains reported below all come from one sample, sequenced in a study of OX40 agonist ivuxolimab in advanced cancers. Clones were read by immunoSEQ multiplex PCR, and TCRdb kept only the in-frame ones, dropping some. The data contain tens of thousands of clones, 80% to 90% of them singletons. Sequences were derived from CD4+ or CD8+ T cells sorted from blood, sampled in a trial of the OX40 agonist ivuxolimab. All receptors derive from an adult with an advanced solid tumor such as melanoma, head and neck, liver or kidney cancer.

The V call is TRBV19, the J call TRBJ2-2, with D possibly being TRBD1 (5 bases). Per the germline V gene, CDR1 is LNHDA and CDR2 is SQIVND (reference sequence). The V gene lost 5 bases and the J gene lost 5 bases, with 15 bases spanning the gap. CDR3 length equals 15 residues. The CDR3, as DNA: TGTGCCAGTAGTTCCCAGGGTCGAGGTACCGGGGAGCTGTTTTTT. It codes for CASSSQGRGTGELFF.

The chain uses TRBV18 and TRBJ2-2, with D hard to call. The CDR3 runs to 16 residues. Germline V gene data show CDR1 as KGHSH and CDR2 as LQKENI. The germline V and J ends were trimmed by 6 bases and 5 bases, with 19 bases remaining between them. CDR3 DNA sequence: TGTGCCAGCTCCCCCGACGGCAGGCGGTTAACCGGGGAGCTGTTTTTT. It specifies CASSPDGRRLTGELFF.

The genes are TRBV2 and TRBJ2-7; D is undetermined. This CDR3 is built from 12 residues. The V end lost 6 bases, the J end lost 11 bases, and 17 bases lay between the germline ends. CDR1 and CDR2 from the germline V gene are SNHLY and FYNNEI. CDR3 bases: TGTGCCAGCAGAGACCCTGCCCAGATTGAGTACTTC. Protein product: CASRDPAQIEYF.

The chain links TRBV27 to TRBJ2-3; 7 bases agree with TRBD2. With 9 bases clipped from V and 5 bases from J, the junction kept 14 bases outside the gene matches. Germline V gene sequence: CDR1 MNHEY, CDR2 SMNVEV (reference sequence). The CDR3 consists of 15 residues. Written as DNA, the CDR3 is TGTGCCAGTCGGGGGGAAGTGGGGCCGCAAGATACGCAGTATTTT. Its translation is CASRGEVGPQDTQYF.

This chain uses TRBV6-1 with TRBJ1-2; no reliable D call. The V gene's germline CDR1 is MNHNS and CDR2 SASEGT. V was pared by 3 bases and J by 8 bases, with 13 bases between. This CDR3 comprises 13 residues. The DNA for the CDR3 is TGTGCCAGCAGTGATCAAAGGGTGGGGGGCTACACCTTC. Amino acid sequence: CASSDQRVGGYTF.

The chain has TRBV7-9 and TRBJ2-5, with D perhaps matching TRBD1 (6 bases). This CDR3 comprises 12 residues. The V end was cut by 3 bases, the J end by 13 bases, with 15 bases between. CDR1 and CDR2 (germline): SEHNR, FQNEAQ (reference sequence). The CDR3 reads CASSLSRTGLYF. The CDR3, as DNA: TGTGCCAGCAGCTTGAGTCGCACAGGGCTGTACTTC. Variable domain in full (rest from reference TRBV7-9 and TRBJ2-5): DTGVSQNPRHKITKRGQNVTFRCDPISEHNRLYWYRQTLGQGPEFLTYFQNEAQLEKSRLLSDRFSAERPKGSFSTLEIQRTEQGDSAMYLCASSLSRTGLYFGPGTRLLVL.

This chain links TRBV15 with TRBJ2-7; D gene uncertain. Trimming pared 0 bases from V and 5 bases from J, leaving 8 bases between. Per the germline V gene, CDR1 is LNHNV and CDR2 is YYDKDF (reference sequence). This CDR3 contains 13 residues. CDR3 amino acids: CATSRDRANEQYF. For the CDR3, the DNA is TGTGCCACCAGCAGAGACCGGGCCAACGAGCAGTACTTC.

This chain links TRBV7-2 with TRBJ2-3; the D gene is possibly TRBD2 (5 bases). This CDR3 region has 14 residues. Germline V gene lookup returns CDR1 SGHTA and CDR2 FQGNSA. Trimming shortened V by 5 bases and J by 2 bases, and 11 bases separated the two germline ends. In DNA form, the CDR3 reads TGTGCCAGCAGCCGAGGGCCTCTCACAGATACGCAGTATTTT. Translating gives CASSRGPLTDTQYF.

The chain employs TRBV5-4 and TRBJ1-4; D gene uncertain. Per germline, CDR1 SGHNT and CDR2 YYREEE (reference sequence). V was pared by 4 bases and J by 6 bases, with 10 bases between. CDR3 length: 13 amino acids. The CDR3 DNA reads as TGTGCCAGCAGCGCCGGCATGGATGAAAAACTGTTTTTT. It is translated as CASSAGMDEKLFF.

The chain joins TRBV9 to TRBJ2-5; 11 bases align to TRBD2. V dropped 0 bases and J dropped 1; count of bases not matched to a gene: 2. Germline CDR1 is SGDLS and CDR2 is YYNGEE. This CDR3 spans 16 amino acids. For the CDR3, the DNA is TGTGCCAGCAGCGTAGATAGCGGGGGGGTCCAAGAGACCCAGTACTTC. Protein sequence: CASSVDSGGVQETQYF.

As concerns this clone: The conserved final phenylalanine or tryptophan is absent from the CDR3, which likely points to a read error. The chain recombines TRBV5-8 with TRBJ1-2; TRBD1 aligns across 10 bases. The CDR3 spans 13 residues. V dropped 3 bases and J dropped 7; count of bases not matched to a gene: 3. Germline V lookup: CDR1 SGHTS, CDR2 YDEGEE. In DNA form, the CDR3 reads TGTGCCAGCAGCTACGACAGGGGGCTTGGCTACACCCTC. Encoded protein: CASSYDRGLGYTL.

The rearrangement uses TRBV19 and TRBJ2-1; no definite D call. CDR3 length: 15 amino acids. CDR1 is LNHDA, CDR2 SQIVND, per germline (reference sequence). Trimming took 5 bases from V and 9 from J, leaving 20 bases between them. The chain's CDR3 is CASSPWVPNQSEQFF. In DNA form, the CDR3 reads TGTGCCAGTAGTCCCTGGGTCCCCAATCAAAGTGAGCAGTTCTTC.

The gene calls are TRBV20-1 and TRBJ2-5; D is perhaps TRBD2 (6 bases). In germline, CDR1 is DFQATT, CDR2 SNEGSKA (reference sequence). Trimming took off 4 bases at V and 13 bases at J, with 16 bases between the two ends. The CDR3 is 11 residues long. As DNA, the CDR3 is TGCAGTGCTATTGCGGGGTCACCGTGGTACTTC. Translating gives CSAIAGSPWYF.

About this clone itself: This sample also contains other DNA sequences that code for the same CDR3. J is TRBJ1-5 and V is TRBV14; tentative D call: TRBD1 (5 bases). Per germline, CDR1 SGHDN and CDR2 FVKESK. The CDR3 runs to 13 residues. Trimming shortened V by 4 bases and J by 1 base, and 5 bases separated the two germline ends. CDR3 sequence (DNA): TGTGCCAGCAGCCGGGACAGCAATCAGCCCCAGCATTTT. Translated: CASSRDSNQPQHF.

CDR3 amino acids: CASSPTRGDEQYF. The CDR3 nucleotides are TGTGCCAGCTCACCAACTAGAGGGGACGAGCAGTACTTC. The J gene is TRBJ2-7, the V gene TRBV18; D assignment may be TRBD1 or TRBD2 (5 bases each). The CDR3 length is 13 residues. Germline CDR1 reads KGHSH; CDR2 reads LQKENI. V dropped 2 bases and J dropped 5 bases, with 10 bases sitting between them.